This is a list of T cell receptor beta chains from one sample in a study of blood T cell repertoires in COVID-19. Here immunoSEQ multiplex PCR was the method, and the copy in TCRdb shows in-frame clones only, minus some. The sample includes roughly 87,000 clones, roughly 80% of them seen just once. Sequencing used peripheral blood. These receptors originate from a woman between 45 and 60 years old with acute or convalescent COVID-19. The CDR3 runs from the conserved cysteine through the conserved F or W. D genes are given only for firm matches. Rows may omit the clone size; those that give it use once, few, many or a size class.

abundance	v_gene	j_gene	d_gene	CDR3nt	CDR3aa
-	TRBV9	TRBJ2-3	-	TGTGCCAGCAGCGTAGCACAGACAGATACGCAGTATTTT	CASSVAQTDTQYF
-	TRBV15	TRBJ2-1	TRBD1	TGTGCCACCAGCTTTGGGACAGGCTCCTACAATGAGCAGTTCTTC	CATSFGTGSYNEQFF
-	TRBV7-9	TRBJ1-6	TRBD1	TGTGCCAGCAGCCACGACAGGGGAGGATCACCCCTCCACTTT	CASSHDRGGSPLHF
-	TRBV28	TRBJ1-2	-	TGTGCCAGCAGTCTACCCGACAGGACTCTCTATGGCTACACCTTC	CASSLPDRTLYGYTF
-	TRBV7-2	TRBJ2-1	TRBD1	TGTGCCAGTAACCCGGGGGACAGGGGGCGTCCCTACAATGAGCAGTTCTTC	CASNPGDRGRPYNEQFF
few	TRBV28	TRBJ1-6	TRBD1	TGTGCCAGTACAGGGGGCTGGTATAATTCACCCCTCCACTTT	CASTGGWYNSPLHF
-	TRBV6-5	TRBJ1-5	-	TGTGCCAGTAAGCATAGCAATCAGCCCCAGCATTTT	CASKHSNQPQHF
-	TRBV21-1	TRBJ1-3	-	TGTGCCAGCAGCAAAGTGCGGGAGGTCTGCTCTGGAAACACCATATATTTT	CASSKVREVCSGNTIYF
-	TRBV25-1	TRBJ1-5	TRBD1	TGTGCCAGCAGTGTTCCAGGGACAGATCAGCCCCAGCATTTT	CASSVPGTDQPQHF
-	TRBV5-6	TRBJ1-4	TRBD1	TGTGCCAGCAACTCAGGGGGCTTAGGGGAAAAACTGTTTTTT	CASNSGGLGEKLFF
-	TRBV2	TRBJ1-6	-	TGTGCCAGCAGTGAAGCGTCTCGAAGGGGTTCACCCCTCCACTTT	CASSEASRRGSPLHF
-	TRBV5-1	TRBJ1-1	TRBD1	TGCGCCAGCAGGTTCGGACAGGGGAACACTGAAGCTTTCTTT	CASRFGQGNTEAFF
-	TRBV29-1	TRBJ1-2	-	TGCAGCGTCGCGGACATCTATGGCTACACCTTC	CSVADIYGYTF
once	TRBV19	TRBJ1-5	-	TGTGCCAGTAGTCCCAGACGGCTTAGCGATGGTAATCAGCCCCAGCATTTT	CASSPRRLSDGNQPQHF
-	TRBV2	TRBJ1-2	-	TGTGCCAGCAGTCCCGGCAGGGGCCCAGGCTACACCTTC	CASSPGRGPGYTF
-	TRBV19	TRBJ2-7	TRBD1	TGTGCCAGTAGTACAACAGGGGAACGGGGCGAGCAGTACTTC	CASSTTGERGEQYF
-	TRBV5-1	TRBJ2-2	TRBD2	TGCGCCAGCAGCCGCGGGGGGGCGAACACCGGGGAGCTGTTTTTT	CASSRGGANTGELFF
-	TRBV2	TRBJ2-7	TRBD1	TGTGCCAGCAGTGGGGACAGAGCCTACGAGCAGTACTTC	CASSGDRAYEQYF
-	TRBV6-5	TRBJ2-1	-	TGTGCCAGCAGCGGAGGCTATGAGCAGTTCTTC	CASSGGYEQFF
-	TRBV18	TRBJ2-7	TRBD2	TGTGCCAGCTCACTTCGGGGGGATCCCTACGAGCAGTACTTC	CASSLRGDPYEQYF
-	TRBV27	TRBJ1-1	-	TGTGCCAGCAGTTTATCCCCGCAGGGAGGGAGGACTGAAGCTTTCTTT	CASSLSPQGGRTEAFF
-	TRBV6-5	TRBJ1-1	-	TGTGCCAGCAGTCACAGGTTGGGCACTGAAGCTTTCTTT	CASSHRLGTEAFF